Below, 5 T cell receptor beta chains from the same sample are listed, as sequenced in a study of radiotherapy plus CTLA-4 blockade in lung cancer. Profiled with immunoSEQ multiplex PCR; TCRdb holds only in-frame clones, not every one. The sample has roughly 70,000 clones; around 86% are singletons. The sequences come from peripheral blood, collected from a patient treated with radiotherapy plus ipilimumab. The receptors come from a human donor with non-small cell lung cancer that progressed on radiotherapy plus ipilimumab.

V and J are TRBV5-6 and TRBJ2-3; D is uncertain. The CDR3 sequence is 15 residues long. The V gene's germline CDR1 is SGHDT and CDR2 YYEEEE. The V and J ends lost 5 bases and 2 bases respectively, with 15 bases between them. CDR3 protein: CASRETRGYTDTQYF. In DNA form, the CDR3 reads TGTGCCAGCAGGGAGACCAGAGGATACACAGATACGCAGTATTTT. The complete variable domain, with remaining parts taken from reference TRBV5-6 and TRBJ2-3, reads DAGVTQSPTHLIKTRGQQVTLRCSPKSGHDTVSWYQQALGQGPQFIFQYYEEEERQRGNFPDRFSGHQFPNYSSELNVNALLLGDSALYLCASRETRGYTDTQYFGPGTRLTVL.

The CDR3, as DNA: TGTGCCAGCAAATCTAGCGGGTTTGTTGAGCAGTTCTTC. It encodes CASKSSGFVEQFF. The genes are TRBV4-2 and TRBJ2-1, with 8 bases fitting TRBD2. V trimming: 7 bases; J trimming: 9 bases; junction bases outside the gene matches: 8. The CDR3 runs 13 residues. Germline V CDR1 and CDR2: LGHNA, YNFKEQ.

In the case of this clone: This same CDR3 is encoded by further DNA sequences in the sample. V and J are TRBV9 and TRBJ2-7, with 7 bases fitting TRBD2. J was trimmed by 0 bases and V by 2 bases; bases with no gene match: 2. In germline, CDR1 is SGDLS, CDR2 YYNGEE. CDR3 length: 14 residues. For the CDR3, the DNA is TGTGCCAGCAGCGTGGGGGGGAGCTCCTACGAGCAGTACTTC. Its translation is CASSVGGSSYEQYF.

The DNA for the CDR3 is TGTGCCAGCAGCTCTTCGTACAATTACACAGATACGCAGTATTTT. Protein: CASSSSYNYTDTQYF. The rearrangement uses TRBV5-6 and TRBJ2-3, with D unclear. The germline CDR1 and CDR2 sequences are SGHDT and YYEEEE. Trimming shortened V by 3 bases and J by 2 bases, and 13 bases separated the two germline ends. This CDR3 has 15 amino acids.

Turning to this clone: At one end, the junction sequence differs from germline, possibly due to a read error. The chain recombines TRBV7-8 with TRBJ2-7; D gene unclear. The CDR3 has 14 amino acids. The germline gives CDR1 SGHVS, CDR2 FQNEAQ. This CDR3 is CASSLGPLTHEQYF. The CDR3 bases are TGTGCCAGCAGTTTAGGACCCTTAACCCACGAGCAGTACTTC.